These 5 T cell receptor beta chains came from one sample sequenced in a study of T cell repertoires in cytomegalovirus infection. MiXCR was run by TCRdb on the reads, yielding one entry per CDR3 protein. Of 40,000 to 50,000 distinct CDR3 sequences in the sample, 20% to 25% are singletons; the top ten hold about 18%. These receptors' antigens are unknown. The sequencing input was PBMCs, sequenced either directly or after in vitro stimulation (not recorded which). These receptor sequences come from a human donor in good health (CMV status not recorded). Some clones in this sample may be carry-over from other donors' samples.

The sample holds a few counts of this clonotype. The J gene is TRBJ1-6, the V gene TRBV3-1; D remains unclear. Looked up from germline, CDR1 is LGHDT and CDR2 is YNNKEL (reference sequence). Trimming shortened V by 4 bases and J by 9 bases, and 13 bases separated the two germline ends. The CDR3 contains 14 residues. CDR3 in DNA: TGTGCCAGCAGCCCCGAGCCCGCCGGTTCACCCCTCCACTTT. This translates into CASSPEPAGSPLHF.

The V and J genes are TRBV2 and TRBJ1-5; no reliable D call. Per germline, CDR1 SNHLY and CDR2 FYNNEI. This CDR3 contains 14 residues. The V end lost 8 bases, the J end lost 4 bases, and 15 bases lay between the germline ends. CDR3 sequence: CASWSGLVNQPQHF. CDR3 coding DNA: TGTGCCAGCTGGTCAGGTTTGGTAAATCAGCCCCAGCATTTT.

Only a few counts were recorded for this clonotype. This rearrangement joins TRBV12-5 to TRBJ2-7, with D hard to call. V shed 6 bases and J shed 2 bases, with 20 bases lying between them. The CDR3 loop spans 16 amino acids. CDR1 is LGHNT and CDR2 is FRNRAP in the germline V gene. CDR3 DNA: TGTGCTAGTGGCCGTCCGGCCAGCACCAAGACCTACGAGCAGTACTTC. This translates into CASGRPASTKTYEQYF.

In its sample, this clonotype was seen many times. This sequence joins TRBV14 and TRBJ2-2; D might be TRBD1 (6 bases). Germline V gene sequence: CDR1 SGHDN, CDR2 FVKESK. This CDR3 comprises 15 residues. Trimming took off 1 base at V and 7 bases at J, with 13 bases between the two ends. The CDR3 is CASSQGGRLIGELFF. DNA for the CDR3: TGTGCCAGCAGCCAAGGGGGGCGATTGATCGGGGAGCTGTTTTTT.

The chain combines TRBV28 with TRBJ2-3; 14 bases fit TRBD2. V lost 5 bases, J lost 0 bases, and 13 bases stayed unmatched. Germline CDR1 MDHEN, CDR2 SYDVKM. The CDR3 runs to 20 residues. The CDR3 is CASSDYHRLAGGLSTDTQYF. The CDR3 DNA reads TGTGCCAGCAGTGACTACCATCGACTAGCGGGGGGGCTAAGCACAGATACGCAGTATTTT.